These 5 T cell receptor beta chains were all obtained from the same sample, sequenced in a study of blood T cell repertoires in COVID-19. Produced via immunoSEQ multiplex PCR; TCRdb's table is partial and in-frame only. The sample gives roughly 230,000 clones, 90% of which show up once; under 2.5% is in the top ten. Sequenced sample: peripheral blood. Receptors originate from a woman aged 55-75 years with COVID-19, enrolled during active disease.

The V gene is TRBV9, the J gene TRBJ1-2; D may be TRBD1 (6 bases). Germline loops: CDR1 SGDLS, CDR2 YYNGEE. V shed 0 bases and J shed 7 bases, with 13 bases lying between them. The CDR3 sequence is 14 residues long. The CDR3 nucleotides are TGTGCCAGCAGCGTAGCTACAGGGCATGGTGGCTACACCTTC. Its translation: CASSVATGHGGYTF.

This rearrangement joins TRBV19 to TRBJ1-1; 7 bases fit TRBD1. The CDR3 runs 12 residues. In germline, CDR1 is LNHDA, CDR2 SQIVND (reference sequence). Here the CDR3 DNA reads TGTGCGACAGGGAACCTAGGGACTGAAGCTTTCTTT. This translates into CATGNLGTEAFF. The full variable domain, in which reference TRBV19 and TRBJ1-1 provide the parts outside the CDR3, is DGGITQSPKYLFRKEGQNVTLSCEQNLNHDAMYWYRQDPGQGLRLIYYSQIVNDFQKGDIAEGYSVSREKKESFPLTVTSAQKNPTAFYLCATGNLGTEAFFGQGTRLTVV.

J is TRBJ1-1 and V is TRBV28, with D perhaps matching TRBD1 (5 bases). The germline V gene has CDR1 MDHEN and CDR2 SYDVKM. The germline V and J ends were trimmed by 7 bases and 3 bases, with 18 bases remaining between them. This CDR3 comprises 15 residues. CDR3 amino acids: CASIPAGLGDTEAFF. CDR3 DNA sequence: TGTGCCAGCATTCCCGCAGGGTTGGGCGACACTGAAGCTTTCTTT.

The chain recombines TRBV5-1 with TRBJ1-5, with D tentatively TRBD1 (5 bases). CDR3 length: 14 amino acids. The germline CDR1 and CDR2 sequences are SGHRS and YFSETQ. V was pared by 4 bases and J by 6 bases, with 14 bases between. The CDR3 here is CASSPGTGAQPQHF. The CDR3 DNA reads TGCGCCAGCAGCCCGGGCACAGGAGCTCAGCCCCAGCATTTT.

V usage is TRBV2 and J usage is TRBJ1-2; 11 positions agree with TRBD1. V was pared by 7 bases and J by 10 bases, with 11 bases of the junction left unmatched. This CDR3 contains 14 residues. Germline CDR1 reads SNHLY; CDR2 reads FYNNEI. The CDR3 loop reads CASKQGQGVPDYTF. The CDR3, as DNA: TGTGCCAGCAAACAGGGACAGGGGGTTCCTGACTACACCTTC.